Listed here are 31 T cell receptor beta chains from one sample, sequenced in a study of blood T cells in healthy people across ages (dated by TCRdb to the mid-2010s). Library construction relied on 5' RACE. The sample was run on an Illumina HiSeq 2500. A second PCR of roughly 6 to 12 cycles was run with a J-beta primer mix and a sample-barcoded 5' primer. TCRdb applied fastp at Q25 and MiXCR to the public reads, then kept only in-frame beta chains. CDR3 protein duplicates are merged, each entry listing the most common genes and DNA. The sample table holds over 1,200,000 distinct CDR3 sequences, of which 45% to 70% were seen once. 6.5% to 8.5% of the sample is in the top ten clones. The sequencing input was blood. The source of these receptors is a man between 18 and 35 years old in good health.

The chain joins TRBV12-3 or TRBV12-4 to TRBJ1-4; a possible D gene is TRBD1 (5 bases). V dropped 6 bases and J dropped 5 bases, with 16 bases sitting between them. This CDR3 region has 15 residues. The CDR3 DNA is TGTGCCAGCAGCCCCGGTGGGGCAATAAATGAAAAACTGTTTTTT. Translation: CASSPGGAINEKLFF.

The chain employs TRBV5-4 and TRBJ1-1; a possible D gene is TRBD1 (5 bases). The V gene's germline CDR1 is SGHNT and CDR2 YYREEE (reference sequence). The ends were cut back, 0 bases at V and 0 bases at J, with 12 bases in the middle. The CDR3 is 16 residues long. CDR3 protein: CASSLETGVLNTEAFF. The CDR3 DNA reads TGTGCCAGCAGCTTGGAAACAGGTGTTTTGAACACTGAAGCTTTCTTT.

This rearrangement joins TRBV6-1 to TRBJ1-6; 8 nucleotides match TRBD1. The CDR3 length is 17 residues. The junction had 11 bases not matched to a gene; V was cut back by 6 bases and J by 4 bases. CDR1 MNHNS and CDR2 SASEGT come from the germline V gene. The CDR3 region is CASRPLDRAPYNSPLHF. CDR3 DNA sequence: TGTGCCAGCAGACCCCTGGACAGGGCCCCATATAATTCACCCCTCCACTTT.

The chain joins TRBV4-1 to TRBJ1-4, with D unresolved. CDR1 is MGHRA, CDR2 YSYEKL, per germline. V dropped 8 bases and J dropped 8 bases, with 15 bases sitting between them. CDR3 size: 13 residues. CDR3 in DNA: TGCGCCAGCCTGGACCCGGGTTTAGAAAAACTGTTTTTT. This codes for CASLDPGLEKLFF.

This clonotype was observed a single time. The chain has TRBV20-1 and TRBJ2-1; D is possibly TRBD1 (6 bases). Germline CDR1 is DFQATT and CDR2 is SNEGSKA (reference sequence). This CDR3 is built from 14 residues. The ends were cut back, 3 bases at V and 8 bases at J, with 17 bases in the middle. The CDR3 is CSASGQGSSYEQFF. The DNA for the CDR3 is TGCAGTGCTAGCGGGCAGGGGTCCAGCTATGAGCAGTTCTTC.

This clonotype was picked up a small number of times. The CDR3 coding sequence is TGTGCCAGCAGCCAAGGTCCACAGAGAGAGCAGTACTTC. Residues: CASSQGPQREQYF. V usage is TRBV3-1 and J usage is TRBJ2-7; D is unresolved. Trimming removed 1 base at V and 7 bases at J, with 11 bases between. Germline CDR1 LGHDT, CDR2 YNNKEL (reference sequence). The CDR3 sequence is 13 residues long.

The chain links TRBV10-3 to TRBJ1-5, with 7 bases identical to TRBD1. J lost 0 bases, V lost 6 bases, and 5 bases had no gene match. The germline V gene encodes CDR1 ENHRY and CDR2 SYGVKD. CDR3 length: 15 amino acids. CDR3 residues: CAIRNRGYSNQPQHF. CDR3 bases: TGTGCCATCAGAAACAGGGGATATAGCAATCAGCCCCAGCATTTT.

The V and J genes are TRBV25-1 and TRBJ2-7; 9 bases are shared with TRBD2. Per the germline V gene, CDR1 is MGHDK and CDR2 is SYGVNS. This CDR3 comprises 15 residues. V shed 2 bases and J 7 bases; nucleotides not matched to a gene: 9. The CDR3 DNA reads TGTGCCAGCAGTGAACTCAGGGTAGCGGGAGAAGAGCAGTACTTC. It yields the protein CASSELRVAGEEQYF.

Of note for this clonotype: A read error may account for a junction end that differs from germline. The V call is TRBV15, the J call TRBJ2-1; no clear D gene. There are 14 residues in the CDR3. Germline CDR1 is LNHNV and CDR2 is YYDKDF (reference sequence). CDR3 sequence (DNA): TGTGCCACCAGCAGAATCCCATCCTGCAATGAGCAGTTCTTC. It codes for CATSRIPSCNEQFF.

This clonotype was seen only a few times. This chain connects TRBV2 to TRBJ2-6, with unresolved D. The germline V and J ends were trimmed by 1 base and 0 bases, with 7 bases remaining between them. This CDR3 comprises 16 residues. Per germline, CDR1 SNHLY and CDR2 FYNNEI. In nucleotides, the CDR3 is TGTGCCAGCAGTGAAGGGGGATTCTCTGGGGCCAACGTCCTGACTTTC. Amino acids: CASSEGGFSGANVLTF. Supplemented by reference TRBV2 and TRBJ2-6, the full variable domain reads EPEVTQTPSHQVTQMGQEVILRCVPISNHLYFYWYRQILGQKVEFLVSFYNNEISEKSEIFDDQFSVERPDGSNFTLKIRSTKLEDSAMYFCASSEGGFSGANVLTFGAGSRLTVL.

The chain links TRBV28 to TRBJ2-5, with a weak D call TRBD2 (6 bases). The CDR3 has 15 residues. V lost 2 bases and J lost 11, with 21 bases in between. The germline gives CDR1 MDHEN, CDR2 SYDVKM. CDR3 sequence (DNA): TGTGCCAGCAGTTTAGGGACTCTTTTTAAGGATGAGCAGTACTTC. Translation gives CASSLGTLFKDEQYF.

There are a few counts of this clonotype. The V call is TRBV4-3, the J call TRBJ1-1; 9 positions agree with TRBD1. The germline V gene has CDR1 LGHNA and CDR2 YSLEER. CDR3 length equals 15 residues. V dropped 1 base and J dropped 3; count of bases not matched to a gene: 3. The CDR3 here is CASSQVGQGHTEAFF. In nucleotides, the CDR3 is TGCGCCAGCAGCCAAGTCGGACAGGGGCACACTGAAGCTTTCTTT.

J is TRBJ2-1 and V is TRBV20-1; 9 bases are shared with TRBD2. Germline V CDR1 and CDR2: DFQATT, SNEGSKA (reference sequence). CDR3 length: 14 amino acids. With V trimmed by 2 bases and J by 10 bases, 9 bases remained unmatched. The CDR3 DNA reads TGCAGTGCTAGAAAGGGCGGGGGGGCCTACGAGCAGTTCTTC. Its protein is CSARKGGGAYEQFF.

The chain couples TRBV12-3 or TRBV12-4 to TRBJ2-1; 8 bases align to TRBD2. V shed 7 bases and J 6 bases; nucleotides not matched to a gene: 11. CDR3 length: 15 residues. As DNA, the CDR3 is TGTGCCAGCAATCCCCGGCGGGAGGTAGGCAATGAGCAGTTCTTC. Its protein product is CASNPRREVGNEQFF.

This clonotype was observed a few times. This chain uses TRBV7-9 with TRBJ2-3, with D unclear. This CDR3 is 12 amino acids long. The germline gives CDR1 SEHNR, CDR2 FQNEAQ (reference sequence). Trimming cost V 6 bases and J 5 bases, with 9 bases left between them. Written as DNA, the CDR3 is TGTGCCAGCAGTCTTTTCCGAGATACGCAGTATTTT. This codes for CASSLFRDTQYF.

This clonotype was counted between two and nine times. The V gene is TRBV12-3 or TRBV12-4, the J gene TRBJ1-1, with D hard to call. The V end lost 4 bases, the J end lost 0 bases, and 6 bases lay between the germline ends. The CDR3 runs to 13 residues. CDR3 loop: CASSWEMNTEAFF. DNA for the CDR3: TGTGCCAGCAGTTGGGAAATGAACACTGAAGCTTTCTTT.

There are a few counts of this clonotype. The chain is built from TRBV6-5 and TRBJ2-7, with TRBD1 matching 8 bases. The CDR3 runs 13 residues. Germline CDR1 and CDR2: MNHEY and SVGAGI. Trimming removed 6 bases from V and 2 bases from J; junction bases left unmatched: 3. The CDR3 bases are TGTGCCAGCAGCAAGACAGGGGCCTACGAGCAGTACTTC. Translated, it gives CASSKTGAYEQYF.

The chain carries TRBV4-3 and TRBJ2-7; a weak D match, TRBD1 (6 bases). Trimming removed 1 base at V and 2 bases at J, with 12 bases between. The CDR3 runs 15 residues. CDR1 LGHNA and CDR2 YSLEER come from the germline V gene. DNA for the CDR3: TGCGCCAGCAGCCAAGTCCGACAGGTGGCCTACGAGCAGTACTTC. Amino acids: CASSQVRQVAYEQYF.

V and J are TRBV5-1 and TRBJ2-1; TRBD2 agrees at 13 bases. V dropped 5 bases and J dropped 0; count of bases not matched to a gene: 8. CDR1 SGHRS and CDR2 YFSETQ come from the germline V gene. The CDR3 covers 18 residues. CDR3 in DNA: TGCGCCAGCAGAAGGACTAGCGGGAGAGGGGACTCCTACAATGAGCAGTTCTTC. Its translation is CASRRTSGRGDSYNEQFF. Together with reference TRBV5-1 and TRBJ2-1, the CDR3 gives the full variable domain: KAGVTQTPRYLIKTRGQQVTLSCSPISGHRSVSWYQQTPGQGLQFLFEYFSETQRNKGNFPGRFSGRQFSNSRSEMNVSTLELGDSALYLCASRRTSGRGDSYNEQFFGPGTRLTVL.

This rearrangement joins TRBV9 to TRBJ2-1; 10 bases are shared with TRBD2. CDR1 SGDLS and CDR2 YYNGEE come from the germline V gene. The CDR3 contains 17 residues. V shed 0 bases, J shed 5 bases, and the junction held 8 bases outside the gene matches. The CDR3 nucleotides are TGTGCCAGCAGCGTAGAGGGCGGTACTAGCGGGAACAATGAGCAGTTCTTC. As protein: CASSVEGGTSGNNEQFF.

V and J are TRBV4-1 and TRBJ2-5; TRBD2 aligns across 14 bases. The CDR3 loop spans 19 amino acids. The germline V gene has CDR1 MGHRA and CDR2 YSYEKL. Germline trimming cut 5 bases from V and 4 bases from J; bases unmatched to any gene: 15. The CDR3 is CASSESPGLAGDSRETQYF. The CDR3 DNA reads TGCGCCAGCAGCGAATCACCGGGACTAGCGGGAGACTCCCGAGAGACCCAGTACTTC.

The chain couples TRBV20-1 to TRBJ2-1, with D hard to call. The CDR3 covers 14 residues. Germline CDR1 DFQATT, CDR2 SNEGSKA (reference sequence). Trimming left V 5 bases short and J 5 bases short, with 16 bases between. The CDR3 DNA follows: TGCAGTGCTTATACTGTGGGCTATGACAATGAGCAGTTCTTC. Residues: CSAYTVGYDNEQFF.

V usage is TRBV6-6 and J usage is TRBJ2-4; D perhaps matches TRBD1 (5 bases). The germline V gene has CDR1 MNHNY and CDR2 SVGAGI (reference sequence). CDR3 length equals 15 residues. The V end was cut by 5 bases, the J end by 6 bases, with 17 bases between. CDR3 nucleotides: TGTGCCAGCAGTACCTCAGGGCAGGAAGCAAACATTCAGTACTTC. Protein: CASSTSGQEANIQYF.

The chain has TRBV27 and TRBJ2-1; tentatively, D is TRBD2 (5 bases). Per the germline V gene, CDR1 is MNHEY and CDR2 is SMNVEV (reference sequence). This CDR3 has 17 amino acids. Trimming cost V 2 bases and J 2 bases, with 16 bases left between them. The CDR3 loop is CASSLTVASWAYNEQFF. The CDR3 nucleotides are TGTGCCAGCAGTTTAACGGTGGCTAGCTGGGCCTACAATGAGCAGTTCTTC.

This clonotype was recorded a few times. The V call is TRBV25-1, the J call TRBJ2-5; D is uncertain. The V gene's germline CDR1 is MGHDK and CDR2 SYGVNS. With 5 bases removed from V and 2 bases from J, the gap between germline ends came to 21 bases. This CDR3 is 17 amino acids long. CDR3 amino acids: CASSLKITDPIQETQYF. The CDR3 nucleotides read TGTGCCAGCAGTTTAAAGATAACCGACCCCATACAAGAGACCCAGTACTTC.

The chain links TRBV25-1 to TRBJ1-2; tentative D call: TRBD1 (6 bases). The CDR3 covers 13 residues. Germline V gene sequence: CDR1 MGHDK, CDR2 SYGVNS. V was pared by 5 bases and J by 8 bases, with 15 bases between. Written as DNA, the CDR3 is TGTGCCAGCAGTAACCAGGGGTTTTACGGCTACACCTTC. This translates into CASSNQGFYGYTF.

The chain is built from TRBV2 and TRBJ1-2; 7 positions agree with TRBD1. The CDR3 is made up of 14 amino acids. Per the germline V gene, CDR1 is SNHLY and CDR2 is FYNNEI. The V segment lost 4 bases and the J segment 5 bases; nucleotides outside the gene matches: 7. The CDR3 DNA is TGTGCCAGCAGTGTTGCGGGACAGCAATATGGCTACACCTTC. Translation: CASSVAGQQYGYTF.

On this clonotype: One end of the junction fails to match germline, which may point to a read error. J is TRBJ2-3 and V is TRBV12-3 or TRBV12-4; a possible D gene is TRBD2 (5 bases). The CDR3 extends over 15 amino acids. CDR3 protein: CASSFTWEYTDTEYF. CDR3 sequence (DNA): TGTGCCAGCAGTTTCACGTGGGAGTACACAGATACGGAGTATTTT.

The chain recombines TRBV4-1 with TRBJ2-4; D possibly corresponds to TRBD2 (6 bases). The J call may be wrong; the DNA end is better matched by TRBJ2-7. The CDR3 has 15 amino acids. Germline V lookup: CDR1 MGHRA, CDR2 YSYEKL. The CDR3, as DNA: TGCGCCAGCAGCCAAGTCGGTAGCGGCTTTTACGAGCAGTACTTC. It specifies CASSQVGSGFYEQYF.

The chain has TRBV12-3 or TRBV12-4 and TRBJ1-2; TRBD1 agrees at 9 bases. Unmatched junction bases numbered 8, after V lost 5 bases and J lost 4 bases. The CDR3 is 15 residues long. The CDR3 spells CASSMRTGESYGYTF. In nucleotides, the CDR3 is TGTGCCAGCAGTATGCGGACAGGGGAGTCCTATGGCTACACCTTC.

This chain links TRBV2 with TRBJ1-5; D unclear. The CDR3 is 14 residues long. V lost 3 bases and J 1 base, leaving 7 bases between the germline ends. Per germline, CDR1 SNHLY and CDR2 FYNNEI. The CDR3: CASSDRRSNQPQHF. CDR3 nucleotides: TGTGCCAGCAGTGACAGGAGAAGCAATCAGCCCCAGCATTTT.